This T cell receptor beta chain comes out of a study of OX40 agonist ivuxolimab in advanced cancers. Whole-study context: With a range of roughly 20 to 79, age averaged roughly 60 years, and 75% to 90% were male.

Produced via immunoSEQ multiplex PCR; TCRdb's table is partial and in-frame only. Of some 40,000 clones in the sample, around 90% were seen once. Germline loops: CDR1 KGHSH, CDR2 LQKENI. The CDR3 length is 13 residues. Trimming removed 4 bases at V and 4 bases at J, with 8 bases between. This specimen consisted of CD4+ or CD8+ T cells sorted from blood, obtained in a trial of the OX40 agonist ivuxolimab. The V gene is TRBV18, the J gene TRBJ1-5, with D maybe TRBD1 (5 bases). This TCR came from an adult with an advanced solid tumor such as melanoma, head and neck, liver or kidney cancer. The CDR3 region has the DNA TGTGCCAGCTCACTTTACAGGAATCAGCCCCAGCATTTT. Translating it yields CASSLYRNQPQHF.